The TCR beta chain under discussion was sequenced for a study of blood T cell repertoires in COVID-19. Clones were read by immunoSEQ multiplex PCR, and TCRdb kept only the in-frame ones, dropping some. The data contain roughly 250,000 clones, roughly nine tenths of them singletons. V was clipped by 5 bases and J by 0 bases, with 10 bases between them. This CDR3 contains 14 residues. Per the germline V gene, CDR1 is SGHAT and CDR2 is FQNNGV. This receptor was obtained from a woman in her thirties with acute COVID-19. The sample was PBMCs or T cells enriched from blood (not recorded which). This chain links TRBV11-2 with TRBJ1-1, with TRBD1 as a possible D gene (6 bases). The CDR3 nucleotides read TGTGCCAGCAGCCCTGGGACATTGAACACTGAAGCTTTCTTT. It specifies CASSPGTLNTEAFF.